The present TCR beta chain was sequenced within a study of patients and donors after allogeneic stem cell transplantation (dated by TCRdb to about 2020). The library relied on RT-PCR. Instrument on record: NextSeq 550. Clones were called with MiXCR by TCRdb after fastp trimmed the public reads at Q25, and only in-frame beta chains were retained. Each entry is one CDR3 protein sequence, shown with its most common DNA and genes. The sample includes 800,000 to 1,000,000 distinct CDR3 sequences, with about a sixth observed a single time. The ten largest clones represent 5.5% to 6.5% of the sample. As concerns this clonotype: Its target antigen remains unknown. The sample holds no much larger clone one base away, and base qualities are not on file.

Trimming removed 3 bases from V and 6 bases from J, leaving 8 bases between the germline ends. There are 11 amino acids in the CDR3, from cysteine to phenylalanine inclusive. Only the CDR3 part of the read is kept: 33 bases, read in frame from the first base. The germline V gene supplies CDR1 SQVTM and CDR2 ANQGSEA. The sequenced sample consisted of blood, either unsorted or a sorted T cell fraction (not recorded which). Recombination joined TRBV29-1 with TRBJ1-1; 5 matching bases give a weak D call of TRBD1. The receptor comes from a human donor who was either an allogeneic HSCT recipient or a stem cell or donor lymphocyte infusion donor (not recorded which). It is not recorded whose cells these are; they may come from a transplant donor. This receptor has the CDR3 CSVETDPEAFF. The nucleotide sequence reads TGCAGCGTTGAGACAGACCCTGAAGCTTTCTTT.